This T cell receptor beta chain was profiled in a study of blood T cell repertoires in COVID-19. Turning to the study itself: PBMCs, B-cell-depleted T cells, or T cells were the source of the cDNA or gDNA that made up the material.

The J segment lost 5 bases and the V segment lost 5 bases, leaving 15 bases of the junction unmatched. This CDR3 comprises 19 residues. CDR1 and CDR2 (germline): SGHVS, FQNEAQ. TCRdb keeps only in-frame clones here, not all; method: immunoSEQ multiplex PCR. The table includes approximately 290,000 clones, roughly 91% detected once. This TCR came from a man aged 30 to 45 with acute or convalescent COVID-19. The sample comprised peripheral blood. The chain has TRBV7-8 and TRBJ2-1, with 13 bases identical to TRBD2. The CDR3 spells CASSPWTSGSFVGDNEQFF. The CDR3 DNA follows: TGTGCCAGCAGCCCCTGGACTAGCGGGAGTTTTGTTGGGGACAATGAGCAGTTCTTC. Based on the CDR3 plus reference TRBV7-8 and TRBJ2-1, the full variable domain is GAGVSQSPRYKVAKRGQDVALRCDPISGHVSLFWYQQALGQGPEFLTYFQNEAQLDKSGLPSDRFFAERPEGSVSTLKIQRTQQEDSAVYLCASSPWTSGSFVGDNEQFFGPGTRLTVL.